This T cell receptor beta chain was sequenced in a study of graft-versus-host responses after intestinal transplantation. Regarding the study as a whole: Maximum circulating GvH clone levels tracked with early post-transplant HvG decreases. The authors found GvH clones in recipient marrow, some appearing first in ileum or blood.

V lost 0 bases, J lost 4 bases, and 3 bases lay in between. CDR3 size: 12 residues. The germline CDR1 and CDR2 sequences are SGDLS and YYNGEE. With respect to this clone: Its antigen remains unidentified. This sample also contains other DNA sequences that code for the same CDR3.

TCRdb keeps only in-frame clones here, not all; method: immunoSEQ multiplex PCR. The table shows some 40,000 clones, with about 93% occurring only once. This receptor was taken from a human donor who was the organ donor for an intestinal transplant. Source: unstimulated CD8+ T cells sorted from spleen or lymph node cells, taken before transplant. The chain carries TRBV9 and TRBJ2-3; D gene unclear. CDR3 loop: CASSVGSDTQYF. CDR3 bases: TGTGCCAGCAGCGTAGGCTCAGATACGCAGTATTTT.